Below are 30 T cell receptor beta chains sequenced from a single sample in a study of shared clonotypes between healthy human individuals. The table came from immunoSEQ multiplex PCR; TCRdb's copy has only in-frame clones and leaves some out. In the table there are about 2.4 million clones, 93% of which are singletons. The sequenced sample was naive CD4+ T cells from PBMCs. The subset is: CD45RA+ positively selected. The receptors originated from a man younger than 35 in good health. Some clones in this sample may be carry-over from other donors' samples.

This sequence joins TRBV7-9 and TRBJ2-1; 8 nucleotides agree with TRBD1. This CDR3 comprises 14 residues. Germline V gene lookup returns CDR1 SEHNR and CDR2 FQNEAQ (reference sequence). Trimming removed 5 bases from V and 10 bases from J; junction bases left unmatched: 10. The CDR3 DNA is TGTGCCAGCAGCCCGGGACAGGCCTACACCGAGCAGTTCTTC. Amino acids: CASSPGQAYTEQFF.

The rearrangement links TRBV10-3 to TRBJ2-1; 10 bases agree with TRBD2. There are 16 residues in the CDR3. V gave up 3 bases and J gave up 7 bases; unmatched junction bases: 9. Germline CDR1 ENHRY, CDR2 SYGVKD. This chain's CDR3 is CAISDFGLAGENEQFF. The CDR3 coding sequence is TGTGCCATCAGTGACTTTGGGCTAGCGGGAGAAAATGAGCAGTTCTTC.

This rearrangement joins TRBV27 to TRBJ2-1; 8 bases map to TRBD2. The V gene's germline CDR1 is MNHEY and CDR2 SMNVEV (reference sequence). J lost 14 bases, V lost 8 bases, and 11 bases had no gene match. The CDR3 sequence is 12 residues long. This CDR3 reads CASRGGRGREFF. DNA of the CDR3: TGTGCCAGCCGGGGGGGCAGGGGCCGGGAGTTCTTC.

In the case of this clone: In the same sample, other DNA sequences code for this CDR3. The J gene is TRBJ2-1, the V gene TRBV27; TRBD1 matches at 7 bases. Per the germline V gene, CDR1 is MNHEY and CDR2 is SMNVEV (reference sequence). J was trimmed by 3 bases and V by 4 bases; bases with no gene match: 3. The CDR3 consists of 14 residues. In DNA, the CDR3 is TGTGCCAGCAGTTCTGCAGGGGGCTACAATGAGCAGTTCTTC. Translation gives CASSSAGGYNEQFF.

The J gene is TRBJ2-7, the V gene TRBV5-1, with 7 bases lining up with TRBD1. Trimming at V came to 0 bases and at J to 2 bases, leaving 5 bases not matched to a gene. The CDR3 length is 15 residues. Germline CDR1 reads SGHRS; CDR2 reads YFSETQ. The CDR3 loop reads CASSLAGTAAYEQYF. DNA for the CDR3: TGCGCCAGCAGCTTGGCCGGGACAGCAGCCTACGAGCAGTACTTC.

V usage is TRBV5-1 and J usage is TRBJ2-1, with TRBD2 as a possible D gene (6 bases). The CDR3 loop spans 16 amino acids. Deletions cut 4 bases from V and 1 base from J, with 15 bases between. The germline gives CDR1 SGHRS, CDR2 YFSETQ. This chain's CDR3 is CASSPGEAGSYNEQFF. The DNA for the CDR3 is TGCGCCAGCAGCCCCGGGGAGGCAGGTTCCTACAATGAGCAGTTCTTC.

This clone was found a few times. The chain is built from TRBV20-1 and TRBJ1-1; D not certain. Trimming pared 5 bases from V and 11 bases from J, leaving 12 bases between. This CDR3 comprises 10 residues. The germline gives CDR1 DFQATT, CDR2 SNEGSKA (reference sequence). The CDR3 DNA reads TGCAGTGCTGAATTAATAGGCGCTTTCTTT. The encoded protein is CSAELIGAFF.

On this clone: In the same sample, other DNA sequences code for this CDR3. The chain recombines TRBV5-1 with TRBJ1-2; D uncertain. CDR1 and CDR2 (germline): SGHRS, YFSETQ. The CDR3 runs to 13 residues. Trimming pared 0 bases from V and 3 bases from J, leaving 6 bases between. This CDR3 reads CASSLVADYGYTF. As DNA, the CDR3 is TGCGCCAGCAGCTTGGTTGCTGACTATGGCTACACCTTC.

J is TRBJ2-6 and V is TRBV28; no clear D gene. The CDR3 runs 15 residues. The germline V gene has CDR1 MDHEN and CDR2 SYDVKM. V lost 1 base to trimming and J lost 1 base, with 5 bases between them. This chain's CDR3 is CASSLLVSGANVLTF. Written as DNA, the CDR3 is TGTGCCAGCAGTTTATTGGTATCTGGGGCCAACGTCCTGACTTTC.

The CDR3 DNA sequence: TGTGCCAGCAGCTACCGACTAGCTAGCTACGAGCAGTACTTC. This translates into CASSYRLASYEQYF. The chain has TRBV11-3 and TRBJ2-7, with 7 bases that match TRBD2. Germline CDR1 reads SGHNT; CDR2 reads YENEEA. V lost 4 bases, J lost 3 bases, and 6 bases stayed unmatched. The CDR3 is 14 amino acids.

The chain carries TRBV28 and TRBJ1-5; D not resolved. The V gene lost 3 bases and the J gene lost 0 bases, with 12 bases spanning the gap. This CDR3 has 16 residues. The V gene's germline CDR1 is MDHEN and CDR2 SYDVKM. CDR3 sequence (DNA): TGTGCCAGCAGTTTCGGGCGGCTTTATAGCAATCAGCCCCAGCATTTT. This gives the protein CASSFGRLYSNQPQHF.

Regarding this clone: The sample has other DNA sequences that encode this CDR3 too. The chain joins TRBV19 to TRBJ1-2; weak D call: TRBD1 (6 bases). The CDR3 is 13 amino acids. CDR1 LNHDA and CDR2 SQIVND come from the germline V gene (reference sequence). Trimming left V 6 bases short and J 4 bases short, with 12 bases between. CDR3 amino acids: CASSLGQTYGYTF. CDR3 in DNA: TGTGCCAGTAGCCTAGGACAGACCTATGGCTACACCTTC.

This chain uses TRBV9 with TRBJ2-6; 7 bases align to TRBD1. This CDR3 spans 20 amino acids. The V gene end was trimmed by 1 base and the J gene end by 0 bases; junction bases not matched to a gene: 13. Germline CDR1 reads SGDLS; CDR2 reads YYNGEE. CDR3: CASSVIPGQIVYSGANVLTF. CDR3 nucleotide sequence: TGTGCCAGCAGCGTAATACCGGGACAGATAGTTTACTCTGGGGCCAACGTCCTGACTTTC.

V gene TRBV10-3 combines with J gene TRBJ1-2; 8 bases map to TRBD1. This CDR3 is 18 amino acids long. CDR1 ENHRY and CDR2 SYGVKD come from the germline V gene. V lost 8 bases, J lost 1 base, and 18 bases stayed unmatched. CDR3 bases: TGTGCCATCCCGGGCCAGGGGGCTAAGATAGACGGTAACTATGGCTACACCTTC. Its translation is CAIPGQGAKIDGNYGYTF.

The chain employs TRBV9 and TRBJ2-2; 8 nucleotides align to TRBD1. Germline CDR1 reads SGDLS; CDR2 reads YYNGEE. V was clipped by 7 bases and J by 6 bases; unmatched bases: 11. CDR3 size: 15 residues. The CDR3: CASDRGQGPAGELFF. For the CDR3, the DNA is TGTGCCAGCGACCGTGGACAGGGTCCCGCCGGGGAGCTGTTTTTT.

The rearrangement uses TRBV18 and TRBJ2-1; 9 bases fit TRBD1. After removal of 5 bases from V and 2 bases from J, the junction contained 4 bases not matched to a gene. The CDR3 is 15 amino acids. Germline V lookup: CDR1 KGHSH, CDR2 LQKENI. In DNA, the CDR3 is TGTGCCAGCTCAGTGGGACAGGGCCCCTACAATGAGCAGTTCTTC. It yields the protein CASSVGQGPYNEQFF.

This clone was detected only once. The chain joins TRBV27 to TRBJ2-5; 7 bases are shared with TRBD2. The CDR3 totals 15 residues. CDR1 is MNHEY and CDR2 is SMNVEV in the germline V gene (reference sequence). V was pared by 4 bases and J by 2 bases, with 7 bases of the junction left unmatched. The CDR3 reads CASSSASSGQETQYF. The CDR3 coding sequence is TGTGCCAGCAGTTCGGCCTCTAGCGGACAAGAGACCCAGTACTTC.

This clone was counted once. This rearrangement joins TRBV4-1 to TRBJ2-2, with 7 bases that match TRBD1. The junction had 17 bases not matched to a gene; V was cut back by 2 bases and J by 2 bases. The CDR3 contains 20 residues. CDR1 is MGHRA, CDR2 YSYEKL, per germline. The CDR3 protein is CASSQLSRLLRDRNTGELFF. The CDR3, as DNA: TGCGCCAGCAGCCAACTCAGCCGGTTACTCCGGGACAGAAACACCGGGGAGCTGTTTTTT.

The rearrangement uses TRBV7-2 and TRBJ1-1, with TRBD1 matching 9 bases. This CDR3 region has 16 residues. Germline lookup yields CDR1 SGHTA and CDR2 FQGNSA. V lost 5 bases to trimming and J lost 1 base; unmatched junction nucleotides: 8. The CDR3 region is CASSVRLGQGNTEAFF. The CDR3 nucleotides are TGTGCCAGCAGCGTACGCTTGGGACAGGGGAACACTGAAGCTTTCTTT. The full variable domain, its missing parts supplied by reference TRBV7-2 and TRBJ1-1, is GAGVSQSPSNKVTEKGKDVELRCDPISGHTALYWYRQSLGQGLEFLIYFQGNSAPDKSGLPSDRFSAERTGGSVSTLTIQRTQQEDSAVYLCASSVRLGQGNTEAFFGQGTRLTVV.

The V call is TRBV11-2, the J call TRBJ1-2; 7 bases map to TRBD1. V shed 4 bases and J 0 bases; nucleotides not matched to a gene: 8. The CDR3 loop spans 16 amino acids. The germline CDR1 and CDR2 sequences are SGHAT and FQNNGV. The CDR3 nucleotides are TGTGCCAGCAGCTCCAGGACAGGCGTAACTAACTATGGCTACACCTTC. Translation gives CASSSRTGVTNYGYTF.

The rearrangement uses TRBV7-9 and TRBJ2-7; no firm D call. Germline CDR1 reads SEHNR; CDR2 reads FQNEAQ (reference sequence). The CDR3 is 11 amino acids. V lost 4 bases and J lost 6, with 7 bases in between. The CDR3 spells CASSSGSEQYF. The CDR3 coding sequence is TGTGCCAGCAGCTCCGGAAGCGAGCAGTACTTC. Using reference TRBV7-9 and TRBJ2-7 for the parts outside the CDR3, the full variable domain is DTGVSQNPRHKITKRGQNVTFRCDPISEHNRLYWYRQTLGQGPEFLTYFQNEAQLEKSRLLSDRFSAERPKGSFSTLEIQRTEQGDSAMYLCASSSGSEQYFGPGTRLTVT.

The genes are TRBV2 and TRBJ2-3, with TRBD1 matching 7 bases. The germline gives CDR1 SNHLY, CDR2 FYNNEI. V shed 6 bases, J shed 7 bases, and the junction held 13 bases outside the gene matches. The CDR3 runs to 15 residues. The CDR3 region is CASRGDSFSTNTQYF. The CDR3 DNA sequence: TGTGCCAGCAGGGGGGACAGTTTCAGCACGAATACGCAGTATTTT.

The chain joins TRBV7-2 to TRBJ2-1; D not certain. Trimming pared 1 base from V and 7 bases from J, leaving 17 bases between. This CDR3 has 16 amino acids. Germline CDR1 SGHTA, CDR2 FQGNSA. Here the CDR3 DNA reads TGTGCCAGCAGCTTAGTAGGGATTCCCTTTGGAAATGAGCAGTTCTTC. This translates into CASSLVGIPFGNEQFF.

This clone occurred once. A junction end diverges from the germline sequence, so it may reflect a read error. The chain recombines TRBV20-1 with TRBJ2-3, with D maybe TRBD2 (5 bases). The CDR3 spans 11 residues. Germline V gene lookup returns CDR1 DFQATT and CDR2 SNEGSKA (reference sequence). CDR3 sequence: CSTRRKDTQYF. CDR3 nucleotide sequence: TGCAGTACTAGGAGAAAGGATACGCAGTATTTT.

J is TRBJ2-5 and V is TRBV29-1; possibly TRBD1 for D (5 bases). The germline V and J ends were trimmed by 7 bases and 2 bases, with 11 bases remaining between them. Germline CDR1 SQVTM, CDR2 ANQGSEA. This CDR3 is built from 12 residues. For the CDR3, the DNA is TGCAGCGCTTCGACAGTACAAGAGACCCAGTACTTC. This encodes CSASTVQETQYF.

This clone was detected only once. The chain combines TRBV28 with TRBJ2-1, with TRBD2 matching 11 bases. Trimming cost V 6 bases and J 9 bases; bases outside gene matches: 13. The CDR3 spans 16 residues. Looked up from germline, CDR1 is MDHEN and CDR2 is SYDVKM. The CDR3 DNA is TGTGCCAGCAGCCCCGCCGAAACTAGCGGGAGATCTGAGCAGTTCTTC. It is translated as CASSPAETSGRSEQFF.

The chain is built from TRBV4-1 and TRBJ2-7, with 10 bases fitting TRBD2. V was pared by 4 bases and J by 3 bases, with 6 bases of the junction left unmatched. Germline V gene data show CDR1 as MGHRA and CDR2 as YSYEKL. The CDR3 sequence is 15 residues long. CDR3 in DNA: TGCGCCAGCAGCCGCCCAGCTAGCGGGAGCTACGAGCAGTACTTC. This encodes CASSRPASGSYEQYF.

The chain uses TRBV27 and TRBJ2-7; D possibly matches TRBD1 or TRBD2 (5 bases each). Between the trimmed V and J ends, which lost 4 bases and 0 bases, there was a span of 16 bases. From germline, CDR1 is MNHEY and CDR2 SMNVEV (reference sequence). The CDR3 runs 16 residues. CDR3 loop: CASSSLRDRSSYEQYF. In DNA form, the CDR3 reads TGTGCCAGCAGTTCCCTCCGGGACCGTAGCTCCTACGAGCAGTACTTC.

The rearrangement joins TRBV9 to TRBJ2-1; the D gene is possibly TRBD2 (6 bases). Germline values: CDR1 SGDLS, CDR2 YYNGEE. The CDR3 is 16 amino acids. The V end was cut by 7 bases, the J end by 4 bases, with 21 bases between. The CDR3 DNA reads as TGTGCCAGCGCGCTCCGTGGGGTAGCGGATTACAATGAGCAGTTCTTC. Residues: CASALRGVADYNEQFF.

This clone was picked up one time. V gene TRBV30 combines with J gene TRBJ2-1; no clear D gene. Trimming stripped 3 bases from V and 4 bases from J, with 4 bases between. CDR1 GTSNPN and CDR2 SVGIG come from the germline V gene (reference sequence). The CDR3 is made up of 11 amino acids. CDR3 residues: CAWRGYNEQFF. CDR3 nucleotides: TGTGCCTGGAGGGGATACAATGAGCAGTTCTTC.